This T cell receptor beta chain was observed in a study of cytomegalovirus exposure and HLA in healthy donors. The primer mix had 60 Vbeta and 13 Jbeta primers. The repertoire was sequenced with immunoSEQ multiplex PCR; TCRdb's copy has only in-frame clones and lacks some. Of over 150,000 clones listed, about 78% were seen once; the top ten hold roughly 13%. The study, taken as a whole, reports: In a later analysis, TCR beta V- and J-gene trimming showed a link to a missense DCLRE1C variant. The likely origin of a cluster of highly shared sequence variants was a sequencing artifact.

Donors in the study were healthy people who gave bone marrow. Unrecorded immune exposure was likely among donors, who were nominally healthy when sampled. As regards this clone: Its antigen is still unknown.

Trimming pared 6 bases from V and 1 base from J, leaving 13 bases between. Germline CDR1 LNHDA, CDR2 SQIVND (reference sequence). CDR3 length equals 15 residues. The TCR sequence derives from a woman aged 50 to 60 in good health and CMV-seropositive. The sequenced sample was PBMCs. The chain combines TRBV19 with TRBJ2-1; possibly TRBD1 for D (6 bases). CDR3 nucleotides: TGTGCCAGTAGGTACAGGGCTAGGTCCTACAATGAGCAGTTCTTC. Amino acid sequence: CASRYRARSYNEQFF.